The rows below give T cell receptor beta chains drawn from one sample of a study of beta chain features in type 1 diabetes. Using immunoSEQ multiplex PCR, the repertoire was profiled, and TCRdb retains in-frame clones only, with some absent. This sample has about 150,000 clones; over 8.5% occur once, and the top ten carry over 2%. Input material: central memory CD4+ T cells from blood. The origin of the receptors is a man younger than 35 in good health. Each CDR3 is given with its conserved first and last residue. A D gene is named only where the DNA matches it firmly. The size field is filled for only some rows; it gives once, few, many or a size class.

d_call clone_size j_call v_call cdr3_nt cdr3_aa
- few TRBJ2-3 TRBV7-2 TGTGCCAGCAGCTTTTTCCCAGATACGCAGTATTTT CASSFFPDTQYF
TRBD1 few TRBJ1-4 TRBV29-1 TGCAGCGCCCGACAGGGGTTTTATGAAAAACTGTTTTTT CSARQGFYEKLFF
TRBD2 few TRBJ2-2 TRBV6-6 TGTGCCAGCAGTTTAGCGGGAGGGCGAACCGGGGAGCTGTTTTTT CASSLAGGRTGELFF
- - TRBJ1-1 TRBV29-1 TGCAGCGTTGTTGGGACCGAAGCTTTCTTT CSVVGTEAFF
TRBD1 - TRBJ1-5 TRBV9 TGTGCCAGCAGCGTAGGGGGGACAGCGGATCAGCCCCAGCATTTT CASSVGGTADQPQHF
- - TRBJ2-7 TRBV21-1 TGTGCCAGCAGCAAAGTCACGGGACTAGCGGGGGACGAGCAGTACTTC CASSKVTGLAGDEQYF
TRBD2 - TRBJ2-5 TRBV7-2 TGTGCCAGCAGCTTATCCGTGACCGGGACTAGCGGGAAGACCCAGTACTTC CASSLSVTGTSGKTQYF
- - TRBJ2-7 TRBV5-4 TGTGCCAGCAGCCCCGCCGCTAGCTCCTACGAGCAGTACTTC CASSPAASSYEQYF
TRBD1 few TRBJ2-7 TRBV4-3 TGCGCCAGCAGCCAGGGGGCTACAGGGGCCGAGCAGTACTTC CASSQGATGAEQYF
- few TRBJ1-2 TRBV5-4 TGTGCCAGCAAAAGGGCGTCGGACAACTATGGCTACACCTTC CASKRASDNYGYTF
TRBD1 - TRBJ2-7 TRBV29-1 TGCAGCTCGAGGACAGGGCGAGAGCAGTACTTC CSSRTGREQYF
TRBD1 few TRBJ2-7 TRBV7-9 TGTGCCAGCAGCTTTCCATTATCACAGGGGGCCTACGAGCAGTACTTC CASSFPLSQGAYEQYF
- - TRBJ2-3 TRBV6-1 TGTGCCAGCAGTGAACTGGGGGGCCATACGCAGTATTTT CASSELGGHTQYF
- few TRBJ2-3 TRBV10-3 TGTGCCATCAGTGAAACAGCAGATACGCAGTATTTT CAISETADTQYF
- - TRBJ1-4 TRBV7-9 TGTGCCAGCAGCTCGGAGAGGGGCGAAAAACTGTTTTTT CASSSERGEKLFF
TRBD1 - TRBJ2-4 TRBV13 TGTGCCAGCAGCTTACCAGGGGGACAAAACATTCAGTACTTC CASSLPGGQNIQYF
- - TRBJ2-3 TRBV9 TGTGCCAGCAGCGTAGTCGGTTTCACAGATACGCAGTATTTT CASSVVGFTDTQYF
- many TRBJ1-5 TRBV18 TGTGCCAGCTCTCCAGCGGCCTCAGCAAACCGGGGACAGCCCCAGCATTTT CASSPAASANRGQPQHF
- few TRBJ2-3 TRBV7-2 TGTGCCAGCAGCCTTTACACAGATACGCAGTATTTT CASSLYTDTQYF
TRBD2 - TRBJ2-7 TRBV28 TGTGCCAGCAGGAGGGGACTAGCGGGAGTCTACGAGCAGTACTTC CASRRGLAGVYEQYF
TRBD2 - TRBJ2-5 TRBV5-1 TGCGCCAGCAGCAGGACTAGCACAGAGACCCAGTACTTC CASSRTSTETQYF
- - TRBJ1-2 TRBV7-2 TGTGCCAGCAGCTCTGGACAGAATAGATATGGCTACACCTTC CASSSGQNRYGYTF
- few TRBJ2-5 TRBV28 TGTGCCAGCAGACAAACTCGGACGAGCGGGACCCAGTACTTC CASRQTRTSGTQYF
- few TRBJ2-1 TRBV30 TGTGCCCGGACCGTGTCCTACAATGAGCAGTTCTTC CARTVSYNEQFF
- many TRBJ2-7 TRBV25-1 TGTGCCAGCAGAGGTCAGGGATCCTCCGAGCAGTACTTC CASRGQGSSEQYF
- few TRBJ2-1 TRBV6-4 TGTGCCAGCAGTGAGATTGCGGGGCCTCACAATGAGCAGTTCTTC CASSEIAGPHNEQFF
TRBD1 - TRBJ2-1 TRBV7-3 TGTGCCAGCAGCTTAAGCGTCAGGGGGCGAATCGGGGATGAGCAGTTCTTC CASSLSVRGRIGDEQFF
- few TRBJ2-3 TRBV5-1 TGCGCCAGCAGCCTCGGACAGACTAGCACAGATACGCAGTATTTT CASSLGQTSTDTQYF
TRBD1 few TRBJ2-7 TRBV2 TGTGCCAGCAGTGCTAGACAGGGGCCTTCCTACGAGCAGTACTTC CASSARQGPSYEQYF
TRBD1 - TRBJ2-7 TRBV29-1 TGCAGCGTCCGAGGTGGGGGACAGGGTTTTTTCGAGCAGTACTTC CSVRGGGQGFFEQYF
TRBD2 few TRBJ2-2 TRBV9 TGTGCCAGCAGCGTAGAGCCACGGGGGGACACCGGGGAGCTGTTTTTT CASSVEPRGDTGELFF
TRBD1 - TRBJ2-7 TRBV4-3 TGCGCCAGCAGCCTGGGGGCGACAGGGCGACCCTACGAGCAGTACTTC CASSLGATGRPYEQYF
- - TRBJ2-7 TRBV6-5 TGTGCCAGCCGGGACATAGGGTCCTACGAGCAGTACTTC CASRDIGSYEQYF
- - TRBJ1-2 TRBV10-3 TGTGCCATCAGTGATTCCTCGTATGGCTACACCTTC CAISDSSYGYTF
TRBD1 - TRBJ2-7 TRBV29-1 TGCAGCGTTGGAAGGACAGGTAGCTACGAGCAGTACTTC CSVGRTGSYEQYF
TRBD1 many TRBJ1-1 TRBV18 TGTGCCAGCTCACCGGGACAGGCCCTGAAAACTGAAGCTTTCTTT CASSPGQALKTEAFF
- - TRBJ1-1 TRBV7-2 TGTGCCAGCAGCTTTCAGACTACCATGAACACTGAAGCTTTCTTT CASSFQTTMNTEAFF
- once TRBJ2-5 TRBV7-2 TGTGCCAGCAGCTTAGAACCGGCGACAGGAGAAAAAGAGACCCAGTACTTC CASSLEPATGEKETQYF
- few TRBJ1-4 TRBV14 TGTGCCAGCAGCCAAGGACTGGGGTACTTCGAAAAACTGTTTTTT CASSQGLGYFEKLFF
- few TRBJ1-3 TRBV7-2 TGTGCCAGCAGCTTGGTTTTCTCTGGAAACACCATATATTTT CASSLVFSGNTIYF
TRBD2 few TRBJ2-5 TRBV18 TGTGCCAGCTCACTCGCTAGCGGGAGGGCCACAGAGACCCAGTACTTC CASSLASGRATETQYF
TRBD2 - TRBJ2-7 TRBV7-2 TGTGCCAGCAGCTTAGCTTCCGGGGGGGCCTACGAGCAGTACTTC CASSLASGGAYEQYF
TRBD1 - TRBJ2-3 TRBV14 TGTGCCAGCAGCCAAAGGACAGGGAAGGCAGATACGCAGTATTTT CASSQRTGKADTQYF
- - TRBJ2-3 TRBV28 TGTGCCAGCAGTTCCGGGACATTTCGTGGGAATACGCAGTATTTT CASSSGTFRGNTQYF
TRBD2 - TRBJ2-3 TRBV13 TGTGCCAGCAGCAGGGGACTAGCGGGGAGCACAGATACGCAGTATTTT CASSRGLAGSTDTQYF
TRBD2 few TRBJ2-1 TRBV6-5 TGTGCCAGCAGTTACTCGGGCGGGAGGGCCCTTAATGAGCAGTTCTTC CASSYSGGRALNEQFF
TRBD2 few TRBJ2-5 TRBV7-3 TGTGCCAGCAGCTCCGCGGGGGGCCGAGAGACCCAGTACTTC CASSSAGGRETQYF
- - TRBJ1-1 TRBV30 TGTGCCTGGGACAGGCTGAACACTGAAGCTTTCTTT CAWDRLNTEAFF
TRBD1 - TRBJ2-7 TRBV6-6 TGTGCCAGCAGTTTTGGGACAGCTTACGAGCAGTATTTC CASSFGTAYEQYF